This T cell receptor beta chain derives from a study of cytomegalovirus exposure and HLA in healthy donors listed by TCRdb under 2017. Background on the whole study: In an earlier analysis of 450 to 750 of the donors, about 270 Gb of sequence data and some 120 million unique TCR beta sequences from about 190 million T cells were reported. In addition to the first cohort of roughly 700 subjects, a separate validation cohort of approximately 120 different subjects was used. HLA typing included class I and class II loci at four-digit resolution. Rather than drawing on any new phenotypic data, the later analysis identified candidate immune exposures from TCR beta sequences and the way those sequences occurred across donors. Of the 300 to 450 genotyped donors, about 80% fell in the genetic ancestry cluster associated with self-reported Caucasian donors. A later genetic analysis used genome-wide SNP genotypes for 398 of the 666 donors, treating that subset as a discovery cohort. Donor age, sex, ethnicity and CMV serostatus were compiled together with the repertoire data. To predict cytomegalovirus infection status, the study combined high-throughput TCR immunosequencing, statistical association of individual TCRs with disease status, and machine learning. To decide whether each TCR beta V gene segment behaved as functional or pseudogenic, an earlier analysis of nearly 600 of the donors relied on high-throughput TCR beta sequencing. Among around 400 genotyped donors of the cohort, an average of roughly 240,000 unique TCR beta nucleotide sequences were sequenced per donor, roughly 20% of them non-productive. The study aimed to test whether signatures of past pathogen exposure could be identified by cataloging public T cell receptors. The T cell repertoires of around 670 subjects were profiled by immunosequencing and related to cytomegalovirus serostatus. The number of typed donors differed by locus: about 620-640 for A, B, C, DRB1 and DQB1; some 500 for DQA1; over 600 for DPA1; and some 430 for DPB1. All discovery cohort repertoires had been generated on a single sequencing platform. An early release that covered about 600 HLA-typed donors contained around 300 gigabases of sequencing data and some 87 million unique TCR sequences. About five DR-DQ haplotypes were handled as single units for association and clustering because linkage in the cohort was strong. A later analysis re-analyzed previously published TCR beta repertoires from several hundred donors and added high-resolution HLA genotyping to study TCR occurrence patterns. Overall results and qualifications from the work: In vitro tests confirmed that three of the cytomegalovirus-associated TCR beta chains recognize cytomegalovirus antigens. A further reported finding was that TCR beta sequences accurately predicted the HLA-A and HLA-B alleles for most subjects in the first cohort. According to a later analysis, TCR association rates differed among HLA loci, with DRB1 alleles showing the most associated TCRs and HLA-C alleles showing the fewest. The study gave a list of under 200 TCR beta chains associated with cytomegalovirus. Broadly in line with IMGT annotations, most TCR beta V segments showed up in productive rearrangements about 87% or about 30% of the time in an earlier analysis of approximately 640 of the donors. The authors suggested that the approach could potentially be extended to other disease states and immunological phenotypes. A cluster of highly shared sequence variants was judged likely to represent a technical artifact of the sequencing pipeline. Across donors, most TCR sequences were observed very rarely, whereas some public TCRs were present in many individuals. Because counts were too low, 15 to 20 rarely observed V segments, including chromosome 9 orphons, were left out of the earlier analysis of 587 of the donors. Because HLA typing was missing for some donors at each locus, association tests included only the typed subset. When HLA alleles, especially DR and DQ, strongly co-occurred, attributing TCR associations to individual alleles was difficult. The cohort was sequenced for TCR beta chains only, and without alpha or paired-chain data the features that could be detected were limited. Linkage disequilibrium might explain the correlated functional status among segregating V segments, but an unknown experimental factor could not be excluded. V-gene and J-gene trimming of TCR beta chains was associated with a missense DCLRE1C variant in a later genetic analysis, and the association was replicated in an independent cohort. The classifier was reported to diagnose cytomegalovirus status with high specificity and sensitivity in both the original cohort and the validation cohort. A later analysis found that most CMV-associated TCR beta chains appeared HLA-restricted, with HLA associations seemingly driven largely by CMV exposure. In a later analysis, 15,000 to 20,000 TCR beta sequences were associated with specific HLA alleles at a false discovery rate of 0.05. CMV serostatus was the only immune exposure information available for the cohort. A later analysis reported that several top co-occurrence clusters appeared linked to parvovirus B19, influenza, CMV and Epstein-Barr virus. In a later analysis, HLA-associated TCR beta chains showed more clonal expansion and lower generation probabilities than non-associated chains that were equally common. The presence/absence analyses assumed that sequencing depth was roughly uniform across donors, and that assumption may not be true. In a later genetic analysis, fewer N-insertions in productive TCRs were reported among donors in an Asian-associated ancestry cluster than the approximately 670-donor mean.

As concerns this clone: The specificity of this receptor is unknown. No much larger clone is present one base from it, and per-base qualities are unavailable.

The library was produced with the immunoSEQ multiplex PCR assay. A mixture of 60 forward primers for TCR Vbeta segments and 13 reverse primers for TCR Jbeta segments was used in the multiplex PCR. A multiplex PCR assay on genomic DNA amplified the CDR3 region of rearranged TCR beta genes. Amplified TCR beta libraries were sequenced as 87-base-pair reads on the Illumina HiSeq System. In the authors' own workflow: In a later analysis, 70 million to 95 million unique TCR beta chains were counted across the roughly 610 repertoires, and roughly 11 million of these chains were shared by at least two donors. To remove PCR and sequencing errors, raw reads were error-corrected and collapsed into unique sequences using a nearest-neighbor algorithm that merged closely related sequences. CDR3 sequences were aligned to IMGT reference sequences to assign V, D and J gene segments. For a sequence to be retained, a match of at least six nucleotides was required to both a V gene segment and a J gene segment. Rearrangements were called productive when the CDR3 lacked stop codons and stayed in frame with V and J; all others were non-productive. Following IMGT convention, CDR3 was defined as the stretch from the second conserved V-encoded cysteine to the conserved J-encoded phenylalanine. The earlier analysis of approximately 500 of the donors excluded sequences that lacked an unambiguous match to a single V gene segment. An earlier analysis of several hundred of the donors called V segments functional above 56.7% productive rearrangements and segregating when the between-donor standard deviation exceeded 5%. A statistical classification framework was built for diagnosing cytomegalovirus status from the catalog of TCR beta chain sequences. A later analysis assigned V and J genes by comparing TCR nucleotide sequences with IMGT/GENE-DB human TR gene sequences. In a later analysis, CDR3 sequences and most-parsimonious VDJ recombination scenarios were assigned using the TCRdist pipeline. In a later analysis, each TCR beta chain was defined by its CDR3 amino acid sequence together with its V-gene family, and reads lacking a unique V-gene family were excluded. A later analysis removed over 500 highly shared, low-generation-probability nucleotide sequences to deal with suspected cross-contamination and a sequencing artifact. For each public chain, a later analysis derived a clonal expansion index from normalized ranks of inferred template counts within each repertoire. In a later analysis, generation probabilities were computed using a VDJ recombination model fitted to out-of-frame rearrangements, and the results were checked against IGoR. A later analysis scored TCR-TCR, TCR-HLA and TCR-CMV co-occurrence with hypergeometric tests, applying a repertoire-size bias correction to TCR pairs. False discovery rates were estimated in a later analysis by permuting HLA or CMV assignments 20 times. In a later analysis, co-occurring TCRs were grouped using DBSCAN, with TCRdist sequence similarity added in when clustering inside HLA-allele-positive subsets. Co-occurrence clustering excluded repertoires with fewer than 30,000 or more than 120,000 public chains, plus five with anomalous nucleotide sharing. TCRdb obtained this table from immuneACCESS and retained in-frame rearrangements with V and J assigned. These tables miss some clones; where compared with another copy, unresolved V genes account for less than half of the shortfall, and the remainder is unexplained. The V and J calls and clone size are taken from that table; D and trimming were inferred from the DNA. The sample records over 140,000 clones, almost 85% of which are singletons. The leading ten clones occupy approximately 1.5% of the sample.

The cohort consisted of some 670 healthy bone marrow donors. All cohort members were sampled while nominally healthy, although unrecorded immune exposures were likely present. The donor was CMV seropositive and was included in the group of some 290 seropositive cohort members. Every donor gave a peripheral blood sample, and the peripheral blood mononuclear cells from that sample were used for TCR beta sequencing. Genomic DNA was extracted from the blood cell samples with the Qiagen DNeasy Blood Extraction Kit. The receptor was derived from a man aged 25-45 years in good health and CMV-seropositive. The sequenced material came from PBMCs.

In nucleotide form, the sequence is TGTGCCAGCAGGCCCCCCACTAGCGGGGGGGCCTACGAGCAGTACTTC. This gives the protein CASRPPTSGGAYEQYF. This receptor chain uses TRBV27 and TRBJ2-7; 13 junctional bases match TRBD2. Compared with germline, V lacks 6 bases and J lacks 2 bases; bases without a gene match: 7. Spanning cysteine to phenylalanine, the CDR3 consists of 16 amino acids. Only the CDR3 DNA is retained, 48 bases long and in frame from the first base. The germline V gene (reference sequence) specifies MNHEY as CDR1 and SMNVEV as CDR2.